This T cell receptor beta chain is drawn from a study of T cell responses to AZD1222 COVID-19 vaccine. Study observations and caveats: Without day 14 samples, only post-peak T cell repertoires were studied. It was only 6 or 7 AZD1222 recipients who were seropositive at baseline.

The germline CDR1 and CDR2 sequences are SEHNR and FQNEAQ (reference sequence). The V gene lost 5 bases and the J gene lost 10 bases, with 24 bases spanning the gap. This CDR3 comprises 17 residues. In regard to this clone: Its antigen is unknown.

The analysis combined second doses at about 4 or about 12 weeks. Repertoires were generated with immunoSEQ multiplex PCR, while TCRdb's copy carries only in-frame clones and drops some. The sample holds about 110,000 clones, about 95% seen once. The genes are TRBV7-9 and TRBJ1-6; D perhaps matches TRBD1 (6 bases). This sequence originates from an adult who received the AZD1222 COVID-19 vaccine. The sequencing used peripheral blood, collected 28 days after the second AZD1222 dose. The CDR3 sequence is CASSARQASSLGSPLHF. DNA for the CDR3: TGTGCCAGCAGCGCCAGACAGGCTAGTTCGCTCGGATCACCCCTCCACTTT.